This paragraph covers one T cell receptor (beta chain) sequence. This entry is derived from a study of blood T cell repertoires in COVID-19. Overall study context: Whether acute or convalescent, the COVID-19 samples came from the United States, Italy and Spain.

Germline loops: CDR1 SQVTM, CDR2 ANQGSEA. The CDR3 has 12 residues. Trimming pared 1 base from V and 10 bases from J, leaving 13 bases between. TCRdb keeps only in-frame clones here, not all; method: immunoSEQ multiplex PCR. There are around 300,000 clones in the sample; over 70% occur only once, and more than 5% lies in the top ten. Sequencing was done on a sample of PBMCs or T cells enriched from blood (not recorded which). The chain combines TRBV29-1 with TRBJ1-1; no reliable D call. The sequence was collected from a young man who had recovered from COVID-19. CDR3 DNA sequence: TGCAGCGTTGAAGGGTCTGGAGGTGGAGCTTTCTTT. It is translated as CSVEGSGGGAFF.